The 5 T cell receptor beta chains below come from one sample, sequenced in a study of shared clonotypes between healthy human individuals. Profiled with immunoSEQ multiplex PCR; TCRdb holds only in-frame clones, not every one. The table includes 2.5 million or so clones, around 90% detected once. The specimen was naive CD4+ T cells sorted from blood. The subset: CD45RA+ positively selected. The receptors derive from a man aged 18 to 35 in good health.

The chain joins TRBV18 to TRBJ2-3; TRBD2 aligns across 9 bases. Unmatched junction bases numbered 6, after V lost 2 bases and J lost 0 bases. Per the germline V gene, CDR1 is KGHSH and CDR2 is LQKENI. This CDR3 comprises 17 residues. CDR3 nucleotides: TGTGCCAGCTCACCAATGAGCGGGGGGTTTAGCACAGATACGCAGTATTTT. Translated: CASSPMSGGFSTDTQYF.

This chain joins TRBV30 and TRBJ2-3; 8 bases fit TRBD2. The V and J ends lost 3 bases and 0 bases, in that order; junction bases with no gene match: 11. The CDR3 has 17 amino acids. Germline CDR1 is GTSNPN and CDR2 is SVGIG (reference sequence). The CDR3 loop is CAWSSTLTSGSTDTQYF. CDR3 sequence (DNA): TGTGCCTGGAGCTCTACCCTCACTAGCGGTAGCACAGATACGCAGTATTTT. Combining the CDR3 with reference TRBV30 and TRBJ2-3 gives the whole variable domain SQTIHQWPATLVQPVGSPLSLECTVEGTSNPNLYWYRQAAGRGLQLLFYSVGIGQISSEVPQNLSASRPQDRQFILSSKKLLLSDSGFYLCAWSSTLTSGSTDTQYFGPGTRLTVL.

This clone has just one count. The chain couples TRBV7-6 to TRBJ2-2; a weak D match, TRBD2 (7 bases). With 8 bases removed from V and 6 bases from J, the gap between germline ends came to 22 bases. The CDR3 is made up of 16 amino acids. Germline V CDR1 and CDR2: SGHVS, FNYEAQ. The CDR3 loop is CASSSGGRWRAGELFF. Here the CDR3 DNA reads TGTGCCAGCTCCTCCGGGGGGCGTTGGAGGGCCGGGGAGCTGTTTTTT.

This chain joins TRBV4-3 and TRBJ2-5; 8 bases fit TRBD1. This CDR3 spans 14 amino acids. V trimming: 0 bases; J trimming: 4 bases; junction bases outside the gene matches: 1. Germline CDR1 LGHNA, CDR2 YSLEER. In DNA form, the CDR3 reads TGCGCCAGCAGCCAAGACACAGGGGGAGAGACCCAGTACTTC. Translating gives CASSQDTGGETQYF.

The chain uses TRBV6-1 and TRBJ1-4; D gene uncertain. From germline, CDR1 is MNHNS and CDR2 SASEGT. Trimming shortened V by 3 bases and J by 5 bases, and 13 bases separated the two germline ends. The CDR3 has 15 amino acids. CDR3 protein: CASSDNIRGNEKLFF. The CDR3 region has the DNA TGTGCCAGCAGTGATAATATAAGAGGGAATGAAAAACTGTTTTTT.